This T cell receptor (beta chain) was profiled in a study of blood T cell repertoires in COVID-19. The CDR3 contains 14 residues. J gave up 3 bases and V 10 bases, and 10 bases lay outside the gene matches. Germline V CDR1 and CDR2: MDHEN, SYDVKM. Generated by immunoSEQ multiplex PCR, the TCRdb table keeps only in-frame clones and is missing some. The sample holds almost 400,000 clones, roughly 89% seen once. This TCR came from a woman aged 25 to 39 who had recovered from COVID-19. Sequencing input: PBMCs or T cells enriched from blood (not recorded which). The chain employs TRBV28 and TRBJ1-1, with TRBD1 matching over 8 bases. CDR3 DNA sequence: TGTGCCACCATAGTTACAGGGGGTGACACTGAAGCTTTCTTT. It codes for CATIVTGGDTEAFF. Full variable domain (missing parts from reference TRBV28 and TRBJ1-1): DVKVTQSSRYLVKRTGEKVFLECVQDMDHENMFWYRQDPGLGLRLIYFSYDVKMKEKGDIPEGYSVSREKKERFSLILESASTNQTSMYLCATIVTGGDTEAFFGQGTRLTVV.